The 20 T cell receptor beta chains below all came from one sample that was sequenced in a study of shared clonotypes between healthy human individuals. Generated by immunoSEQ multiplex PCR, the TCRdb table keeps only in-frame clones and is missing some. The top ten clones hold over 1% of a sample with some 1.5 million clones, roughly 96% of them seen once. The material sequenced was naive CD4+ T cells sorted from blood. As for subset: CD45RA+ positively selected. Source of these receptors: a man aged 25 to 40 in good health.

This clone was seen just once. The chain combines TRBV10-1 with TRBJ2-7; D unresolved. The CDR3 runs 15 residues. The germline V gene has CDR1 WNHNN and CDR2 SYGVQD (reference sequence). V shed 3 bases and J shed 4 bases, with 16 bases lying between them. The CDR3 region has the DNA TGCGCCAGCAGTGAACAAATAGGTAACAGATACGAGCAGTACTTC. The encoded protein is CASSEQIGNRYEQYF.

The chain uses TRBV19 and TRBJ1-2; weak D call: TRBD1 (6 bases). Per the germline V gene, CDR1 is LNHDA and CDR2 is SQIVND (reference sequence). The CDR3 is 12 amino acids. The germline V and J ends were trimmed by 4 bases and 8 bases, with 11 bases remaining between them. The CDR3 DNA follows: TGTGCCAGTAGTACTACAGGGCCCGGCTACACCTTC. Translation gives CASSTTGPGYTF.

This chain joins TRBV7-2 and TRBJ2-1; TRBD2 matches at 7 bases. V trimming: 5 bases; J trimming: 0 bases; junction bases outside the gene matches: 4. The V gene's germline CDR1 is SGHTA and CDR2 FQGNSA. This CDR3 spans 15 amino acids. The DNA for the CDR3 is TGTGCCAGCAGCCTTATAGCGGGCTCCTACAATGAGCAGTTCTTC. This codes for CASSLIAGSYNEQFF.

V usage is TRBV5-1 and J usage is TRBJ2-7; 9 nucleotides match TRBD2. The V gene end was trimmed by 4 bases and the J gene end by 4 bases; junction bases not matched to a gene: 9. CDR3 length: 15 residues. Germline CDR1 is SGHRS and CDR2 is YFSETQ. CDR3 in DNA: TGCGCCAGCAGCCTAAGGCGGGAGGGCCGATACGAGCAGTACTTC. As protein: CASSLRREGRYEQYF.

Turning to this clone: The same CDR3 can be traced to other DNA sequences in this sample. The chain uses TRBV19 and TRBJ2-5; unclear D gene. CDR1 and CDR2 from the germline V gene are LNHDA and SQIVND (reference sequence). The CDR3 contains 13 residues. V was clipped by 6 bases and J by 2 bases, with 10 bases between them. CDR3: CASSPGYQETQYF. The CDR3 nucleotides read TGTGCCAGTAGCCCGGGTTATCAAGAGACCCAGTACTTC.

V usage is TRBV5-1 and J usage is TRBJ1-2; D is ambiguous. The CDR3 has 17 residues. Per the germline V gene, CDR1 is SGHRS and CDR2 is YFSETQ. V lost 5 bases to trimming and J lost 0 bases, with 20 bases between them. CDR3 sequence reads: CASSYFWAAITNYGYTF. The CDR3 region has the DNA TGCGCCAGCAGTTATTTCTGGGCAGCTATCACTAACTATGGCTACACCTTC. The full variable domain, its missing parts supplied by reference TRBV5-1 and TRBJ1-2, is KAGVTQTPRYLIKTRGQQVTLSCSPISGHRSVSWYQQTPGQGLQFLFEYFSETQRNKGNFPGRFSGRQFSNSRSEMNVSTLELGDSALYLCASSYFWAAITNYGYTFGSGTRLTVV.

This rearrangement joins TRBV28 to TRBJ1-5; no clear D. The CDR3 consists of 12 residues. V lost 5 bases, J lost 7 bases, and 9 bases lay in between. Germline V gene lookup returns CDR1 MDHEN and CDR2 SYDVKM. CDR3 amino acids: CASSVRAQPQHF. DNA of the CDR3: TGTGCCAGCAGTGTTCGTGCCCAGCCCCAGCATTTT.

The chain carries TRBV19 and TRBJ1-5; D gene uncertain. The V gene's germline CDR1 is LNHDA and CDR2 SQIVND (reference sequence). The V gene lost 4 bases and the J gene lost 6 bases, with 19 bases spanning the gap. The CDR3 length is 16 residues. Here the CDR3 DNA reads TGTGCCAGTAGTACAATCCCGGCGGCACAGAGTCAGCCCCAGCATTTT. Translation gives CASSTIPAAQSQPQHF.

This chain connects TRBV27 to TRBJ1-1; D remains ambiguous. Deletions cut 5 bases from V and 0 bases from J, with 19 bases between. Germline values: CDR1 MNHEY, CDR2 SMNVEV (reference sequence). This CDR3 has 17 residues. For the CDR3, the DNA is TGTGCCAGCAGTAGTATCGGGCCCATCTCGTTGAACACTGAAGCTTTCTTT. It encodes CASSSIGPISLNTEAFF.

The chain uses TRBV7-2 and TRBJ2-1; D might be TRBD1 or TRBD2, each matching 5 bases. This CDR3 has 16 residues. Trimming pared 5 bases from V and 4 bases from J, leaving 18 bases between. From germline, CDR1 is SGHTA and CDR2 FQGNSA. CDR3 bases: TGTGCCAGCAGCGCCTTCGGGGCGGGTGGATACAATGAGCAGTTCTTC. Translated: CASSAFGAGGYNEQFF.

CDR3 sequence: CASRPRFREAIQPQHF. The CDR3 DNA is TGTGCCAGCCGCCCCCGGTTCAGGGAGGCAATTCAGCCCCAGCATTTT. The chain combines TRBV28 with TRBJ1-5, with a tentative D call TRBD1 (5 bases). The V end was cut by 8 bases, the J end by 6 bases, with 23 bases between. Germline CDR1 reads MDHEN; CDR2 reads SYDVKM. This CDR3 contains 16 residues. Drawing the rest from reference TRBV28 and TRBJ1-5, the complete variable domain is DVKVTQSSRYLVKRTGEKVFLECVQDMDHENMFWYRQDPGLGLRLIYFSYDVKMKEKGDIPEGYSVSREKKERFSLILESASTNQTSMYLCASRPRFREAIQPQHFGDGTRLSIL.

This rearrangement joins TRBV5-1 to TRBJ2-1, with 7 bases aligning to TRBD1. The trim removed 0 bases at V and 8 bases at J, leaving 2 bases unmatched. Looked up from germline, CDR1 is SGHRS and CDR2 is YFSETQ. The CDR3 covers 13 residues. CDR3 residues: CASSLGQGDEQFF. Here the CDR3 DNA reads TGCGCCAGCAGCTTGGGACAGGGAGATGAGCAGTTCTTC.

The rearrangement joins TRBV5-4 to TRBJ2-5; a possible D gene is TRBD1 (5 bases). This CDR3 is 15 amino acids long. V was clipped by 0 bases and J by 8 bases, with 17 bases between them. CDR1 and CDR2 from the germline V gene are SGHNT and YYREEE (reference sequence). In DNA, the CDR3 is TGTGCCAGCAGCTTGGCCGGCGGACAAGGTTTTACCCAGTACTTC. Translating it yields CASSLAGGQGFTQYF.

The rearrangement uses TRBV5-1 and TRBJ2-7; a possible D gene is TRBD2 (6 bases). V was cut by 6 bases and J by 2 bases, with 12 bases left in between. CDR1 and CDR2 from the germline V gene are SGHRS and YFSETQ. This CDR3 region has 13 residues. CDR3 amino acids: CASMRDVPYEQYF. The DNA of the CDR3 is TGCGCCAGCATGCGGGACGTACCCTACGAGCAGTACTTC.

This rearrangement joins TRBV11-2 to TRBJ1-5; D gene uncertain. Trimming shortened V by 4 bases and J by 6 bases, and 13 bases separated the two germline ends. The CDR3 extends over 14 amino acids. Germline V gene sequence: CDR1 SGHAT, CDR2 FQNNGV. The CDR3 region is CASSSGLNTQPQHF. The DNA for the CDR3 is TGTGCCAGCAGCTCCGGTCTGAATACTCAGCCCCAGCATTTT.

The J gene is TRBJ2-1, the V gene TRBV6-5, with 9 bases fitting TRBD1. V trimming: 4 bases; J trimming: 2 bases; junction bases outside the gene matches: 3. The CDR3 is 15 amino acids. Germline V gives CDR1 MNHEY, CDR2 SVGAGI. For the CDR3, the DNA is TGTGCCAGCAGTTCCGGGGACAGGGCCTACAATGAGCAGTTCTTC. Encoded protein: CASSSGDRAYNEQFF.

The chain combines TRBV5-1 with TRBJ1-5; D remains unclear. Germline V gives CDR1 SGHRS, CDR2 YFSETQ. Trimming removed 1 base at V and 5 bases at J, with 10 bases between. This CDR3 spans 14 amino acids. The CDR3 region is CASSLNSGDQPQHF. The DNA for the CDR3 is TGCGCCAGCAGCTTGAATTCGGGAGATCAGCCCCAGCATTTT.

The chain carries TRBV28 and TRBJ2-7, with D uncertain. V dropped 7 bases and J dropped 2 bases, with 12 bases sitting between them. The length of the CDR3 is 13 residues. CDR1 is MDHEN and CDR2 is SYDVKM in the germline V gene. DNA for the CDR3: TGTGCCAGCACGGCAGGTACTACCTACGAGCAGTACTTC. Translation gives CASTAGTTYEQYF. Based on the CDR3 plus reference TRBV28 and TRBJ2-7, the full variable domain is DVKVTQSSRYLVKRTGEKVFLECVQDMDHENMFWYRQDPGLGLRLIYFSYDVKMKEKGDIPEGYSVSREKKERFSLILESASTNQTSMYLCASTAGTTYEQYFGPGTRLTVT.

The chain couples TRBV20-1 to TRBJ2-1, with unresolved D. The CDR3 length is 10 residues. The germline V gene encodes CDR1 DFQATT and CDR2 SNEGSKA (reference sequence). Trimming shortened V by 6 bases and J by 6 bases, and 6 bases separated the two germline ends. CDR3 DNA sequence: TGCAGTGCCCCCCCCAATGAGCAGTTCTTC. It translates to CSAPPNEQFF.

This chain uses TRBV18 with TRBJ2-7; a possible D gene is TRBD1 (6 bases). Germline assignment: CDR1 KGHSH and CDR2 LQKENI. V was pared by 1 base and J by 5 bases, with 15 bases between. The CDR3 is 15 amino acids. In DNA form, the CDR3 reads TGTGCCAGCTCACCACTTCCGGGACAACCCAACGAGCAGTACTTC. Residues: CASSPLPGQPNEQYF.